This TCR beta chain was retrieved from a study of cytomegalovirus exposure and HLA in healthy donors. Study details: In terms of ancestry, the Caucasian-associated cluster contained 80% to 90% of the roughly 400 genotyped donors.

This CDR3 comprises 15 residues. Germline lookup yields CDR1 SEHNR and CDR2 FQNEAQ (reference sequence). Unmatched junction bases numbered 15, after V lost 11 bases and J lost 9 bases. In the PCR, 60 Vbeta and 13 Jbeta primers were used. As handled by the study authors: Later reanalysis found around 80 million unique TCR beta chains, approximately 11 million of them shared. Assay: immunoSEQ multiplex PCR; the TCRdb copy retains only in-frame clones and omits some. For V, J and clone size, that table is used; D and trimming come from the DNA. The sample carries about 170,000 clones, almost 75% recorded once. Notes on this clone: What it binds is not known.

Notes on the study in general: Reported findings show TCR beta sequences accurately forecast HLA-A and HLA-B alleles in most subjects.

The origin of this receptor is a woman younger than 35 in good health and CMV-seropositive. V is TRBV7-9 and J is TRBJ1-6; 8 nucleotides match TRBD1. Sequencing was carried out using PBMCs. Here the CDR3 reads CAGGGQALKGSPLHF. Here the CDR3 DNA reads TGTGCCGGGGGGGGACAGGCCCTTAAGGGTTCACCCCTCCACTTT.